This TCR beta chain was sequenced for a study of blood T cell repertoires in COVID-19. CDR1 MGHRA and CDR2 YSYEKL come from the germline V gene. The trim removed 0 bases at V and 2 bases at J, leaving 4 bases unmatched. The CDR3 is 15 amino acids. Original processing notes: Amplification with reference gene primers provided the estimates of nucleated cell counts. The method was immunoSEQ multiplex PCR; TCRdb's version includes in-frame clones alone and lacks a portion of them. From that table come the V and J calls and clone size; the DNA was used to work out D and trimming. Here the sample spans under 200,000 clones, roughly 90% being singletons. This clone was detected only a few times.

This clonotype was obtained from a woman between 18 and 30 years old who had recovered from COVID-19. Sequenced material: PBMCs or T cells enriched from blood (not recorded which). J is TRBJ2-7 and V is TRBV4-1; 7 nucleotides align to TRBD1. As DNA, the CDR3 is TGCGCCAGCAGCCAAGATCCTACAGGGGCCTACGAGCAGTACTTC. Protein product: CASSQDPTGAYEQYF.